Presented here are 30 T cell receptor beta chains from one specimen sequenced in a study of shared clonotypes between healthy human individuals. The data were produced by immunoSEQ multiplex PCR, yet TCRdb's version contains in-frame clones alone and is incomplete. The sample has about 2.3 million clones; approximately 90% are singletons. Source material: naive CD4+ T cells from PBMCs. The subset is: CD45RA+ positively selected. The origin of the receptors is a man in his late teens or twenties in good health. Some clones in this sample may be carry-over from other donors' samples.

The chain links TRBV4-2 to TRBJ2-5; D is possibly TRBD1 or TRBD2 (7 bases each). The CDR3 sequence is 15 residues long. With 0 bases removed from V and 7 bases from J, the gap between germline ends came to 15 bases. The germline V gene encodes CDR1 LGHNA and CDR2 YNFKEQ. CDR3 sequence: CASSQDGGRGGTQYF. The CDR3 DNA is TGTGCCAGCAGCCAAGATGGAGGCAGGGGGGGGACCCAGTACTTC.

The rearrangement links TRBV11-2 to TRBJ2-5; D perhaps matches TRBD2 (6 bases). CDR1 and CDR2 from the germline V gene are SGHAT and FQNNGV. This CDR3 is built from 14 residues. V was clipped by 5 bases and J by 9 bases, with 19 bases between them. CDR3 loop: CASSLRTLREAQYF. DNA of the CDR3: TGTGCCAGCAGCCTAAGGACCCTAAGGGAGGCCCAGTACTTC.

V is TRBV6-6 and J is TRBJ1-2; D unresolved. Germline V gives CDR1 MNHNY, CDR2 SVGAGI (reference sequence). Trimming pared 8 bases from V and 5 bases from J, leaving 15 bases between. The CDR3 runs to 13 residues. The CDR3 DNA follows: TGTGCCAGCCTCTCGGGTCCAGGATATGGCTACACCTTC. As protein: CASLSGPGYGYTF.

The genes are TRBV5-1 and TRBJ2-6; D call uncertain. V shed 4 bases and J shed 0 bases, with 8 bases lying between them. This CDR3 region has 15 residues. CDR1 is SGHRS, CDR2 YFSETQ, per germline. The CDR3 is CASSTVLSGANVLTF. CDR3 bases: TGCGCCAGCAGCACGGTCCTCTCTGGGGCCAACGTCCTGACTTTC.

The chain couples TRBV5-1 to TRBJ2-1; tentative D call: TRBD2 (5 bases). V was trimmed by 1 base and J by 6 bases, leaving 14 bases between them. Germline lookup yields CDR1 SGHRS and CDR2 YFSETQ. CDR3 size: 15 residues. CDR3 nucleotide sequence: TGCGCCAGCAGCTTGCCTGCCGGGGTTGTCAATGAGCAGTTCTTC. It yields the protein CASSLPAGVVNEQFF.

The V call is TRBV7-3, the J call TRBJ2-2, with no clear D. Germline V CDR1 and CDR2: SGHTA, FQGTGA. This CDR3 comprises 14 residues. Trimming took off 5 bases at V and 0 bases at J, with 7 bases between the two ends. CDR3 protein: CASSTSPNTGELFF. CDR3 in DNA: TGTGCCAGCAGCACATCTCCGAACACCGGGGAGCTGTTTTTT.

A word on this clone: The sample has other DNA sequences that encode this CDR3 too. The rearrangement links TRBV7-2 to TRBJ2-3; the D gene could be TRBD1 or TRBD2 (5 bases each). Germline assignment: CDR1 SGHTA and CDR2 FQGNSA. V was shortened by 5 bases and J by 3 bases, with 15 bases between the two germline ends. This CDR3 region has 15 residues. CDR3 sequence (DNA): TGTGCCAGCAGCCCCCCGGGTGGGGGAACAGATACGCAGTATTTT. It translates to CASSPPGGGTDTQYF.

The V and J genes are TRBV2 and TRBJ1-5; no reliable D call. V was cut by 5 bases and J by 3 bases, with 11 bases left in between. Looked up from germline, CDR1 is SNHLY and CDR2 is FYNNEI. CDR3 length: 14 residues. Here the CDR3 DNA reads TGTGCCAGCAGTCGGGTTGGTGACAATCAGCCCCAGCATTTT. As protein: CASSRVGDNQPQHF.

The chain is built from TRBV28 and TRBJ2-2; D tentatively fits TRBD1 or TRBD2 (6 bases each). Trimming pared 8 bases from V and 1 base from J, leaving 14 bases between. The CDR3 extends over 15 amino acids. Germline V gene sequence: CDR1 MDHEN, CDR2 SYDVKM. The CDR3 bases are TGTGCCAGCGCCGAGGGGGGCCGGAACACCGGGGAGCTGTTTTTT. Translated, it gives CASAEGGRNTGELFF.

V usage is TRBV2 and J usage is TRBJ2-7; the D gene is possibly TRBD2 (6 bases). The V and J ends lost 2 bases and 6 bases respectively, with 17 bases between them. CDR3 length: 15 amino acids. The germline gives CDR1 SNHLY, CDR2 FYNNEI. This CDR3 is CASSEWGREEAEQYF. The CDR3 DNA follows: TGTGCCAGCAGTGAATGGGGCAGGGAGGAGGCCGAGCAGTACTTC.

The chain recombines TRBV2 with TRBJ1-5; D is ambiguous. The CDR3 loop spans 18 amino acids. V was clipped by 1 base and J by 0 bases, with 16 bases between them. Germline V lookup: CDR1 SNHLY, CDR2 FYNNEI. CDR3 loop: CASSEGPVRPYSNQPQHF. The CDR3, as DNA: TGTGCCAGCAGTGAAGGTCCTGTCAGACCTTATAGCAATCAGCCCCAGCATTTT. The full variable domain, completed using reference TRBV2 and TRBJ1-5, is EPEVTQTPSHQVTQMGQEVILRCVPISNHLYFYWYRQILGQKVEFLVSFYNNEISEKSEIFDDQFSVERPDGSNFTLKIRSTKLEDSAMYFCASSEGPVRPYSNQPQHFGDGTRLSIL.

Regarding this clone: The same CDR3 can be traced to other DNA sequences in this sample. CDR3 in amino acids: CASSKDRDQPQHF. CDR3 in DNA: TGTGCCAGTAGTAAGGACCGCGATCAGCCCCAGCATTTT. This chain connects TRBV19 to TRBJ1-5; D is uncertain. This CDR3 region has 13 residues. From germline, CDR1 is LNHDA and CDR2 SQIVND (reference sequence). The ends were cut back, 4 bases at V and 5 bases at J, with 9 bases in the middle.

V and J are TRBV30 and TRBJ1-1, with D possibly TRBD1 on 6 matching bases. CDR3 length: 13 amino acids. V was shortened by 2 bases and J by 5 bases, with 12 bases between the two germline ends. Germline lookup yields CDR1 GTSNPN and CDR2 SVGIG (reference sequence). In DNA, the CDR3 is TGTGCCTGGAGTATAGGACAGAGGACTGAAGCTTTCTTT. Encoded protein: CAWSIGQRTEAFF.

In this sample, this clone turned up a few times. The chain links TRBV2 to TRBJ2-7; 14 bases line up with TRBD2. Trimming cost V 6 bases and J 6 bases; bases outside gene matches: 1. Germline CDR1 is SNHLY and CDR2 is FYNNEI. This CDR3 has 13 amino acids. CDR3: CASRGTSGGEQYF. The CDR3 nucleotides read TGTGCCAGCAGGGGGACTAGCGGGGGCGAGCAGTACTTC.

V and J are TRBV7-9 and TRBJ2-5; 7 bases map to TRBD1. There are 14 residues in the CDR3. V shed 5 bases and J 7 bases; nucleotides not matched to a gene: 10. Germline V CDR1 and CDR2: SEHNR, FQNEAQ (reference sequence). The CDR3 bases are TGTGCCAGCAGCCCGGACAGGTGGGGATCGACCCAGTACTTC. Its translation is CASSPDRWGSTQYF.

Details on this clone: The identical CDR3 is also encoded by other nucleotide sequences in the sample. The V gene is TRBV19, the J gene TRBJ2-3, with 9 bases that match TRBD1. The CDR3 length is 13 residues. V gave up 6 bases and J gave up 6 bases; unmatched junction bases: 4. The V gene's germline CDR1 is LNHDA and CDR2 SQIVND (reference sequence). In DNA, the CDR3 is TGTGCCAGTAGCGGACAGGGGACGGATACGCAGTATTTT. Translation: CASSGQGTDTQYF.

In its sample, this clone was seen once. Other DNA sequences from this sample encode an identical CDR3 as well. The CDR3: CASGLVLAGTTDTQYF. CDR3 DNA: TGTGCTAGTGGTTTGGTGCTAGCGGGGACCACAGATACGCAGTATTTT. This sequence joins TRBV12-5 and TRBJ2-3, with 9 bases fitting TRBD2. J gave up 2 bases and V 0 bases, and 3 bases lay outside the gene matches. CDR3 length equals 16 residues. The germline CDR1 and CDR2 sequences are LGHNT and FRNRAP.

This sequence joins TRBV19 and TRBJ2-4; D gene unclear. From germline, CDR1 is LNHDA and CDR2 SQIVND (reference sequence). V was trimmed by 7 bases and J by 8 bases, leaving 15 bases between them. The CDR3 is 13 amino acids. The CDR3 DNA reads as TGTGCCAGTACCCAGCCCGGCCGAGACATTCAGTACTTC. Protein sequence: CASTQPGRDIQYF.

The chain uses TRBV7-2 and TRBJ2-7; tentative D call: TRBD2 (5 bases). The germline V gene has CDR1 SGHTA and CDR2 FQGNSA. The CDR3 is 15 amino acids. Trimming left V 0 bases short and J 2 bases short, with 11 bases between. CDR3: CASSLAGGPTYEQYF. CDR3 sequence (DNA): TGTGCCAGCAGCTTAGCTGGCGGGCCCACCTACGAGCAGTACTTC.

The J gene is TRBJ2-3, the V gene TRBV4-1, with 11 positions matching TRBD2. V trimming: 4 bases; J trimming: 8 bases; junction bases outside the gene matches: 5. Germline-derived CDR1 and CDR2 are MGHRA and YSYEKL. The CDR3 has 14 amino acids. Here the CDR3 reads CASSPGTSGLTQYF. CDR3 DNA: TGCGCCAGCAGCCCCGGGACTAGCGGACTTACGCAGTATTTT.

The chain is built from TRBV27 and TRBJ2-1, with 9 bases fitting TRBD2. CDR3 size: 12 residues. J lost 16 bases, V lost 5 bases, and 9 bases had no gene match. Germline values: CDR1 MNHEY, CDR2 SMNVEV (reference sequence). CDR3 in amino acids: CASSPIGTSPFF. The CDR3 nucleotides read TGTGCCAGCAGTCCAATAGGGACTAGCCCCTTCTTC.

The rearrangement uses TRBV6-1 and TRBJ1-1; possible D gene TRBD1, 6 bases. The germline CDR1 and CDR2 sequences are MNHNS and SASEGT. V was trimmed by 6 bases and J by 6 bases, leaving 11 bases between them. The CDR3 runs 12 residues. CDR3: CASRRGTPEAFF. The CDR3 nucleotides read TGTGCCAGCAGAAGGGGGACACCTGAAGCTTTCTTT.

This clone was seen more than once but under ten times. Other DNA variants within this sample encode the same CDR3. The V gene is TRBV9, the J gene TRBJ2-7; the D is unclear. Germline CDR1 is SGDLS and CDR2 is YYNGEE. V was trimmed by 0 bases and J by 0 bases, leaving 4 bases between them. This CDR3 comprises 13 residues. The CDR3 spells CASSVGVSYEQYF. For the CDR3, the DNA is TGTGCCAGCAGCGTAGGGGTCTCCTACGAGCAGTACTTC.

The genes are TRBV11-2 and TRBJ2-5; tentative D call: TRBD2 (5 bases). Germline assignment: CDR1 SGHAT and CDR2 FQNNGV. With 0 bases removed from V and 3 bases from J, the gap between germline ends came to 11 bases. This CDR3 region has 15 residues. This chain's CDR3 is CASSLDRGREETQYF. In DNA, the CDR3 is TGTGCCAGCAGCTTAGATCGGGGTAGGGAAGAGACCCAGTACTTC. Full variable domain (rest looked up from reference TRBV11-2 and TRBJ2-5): EAGVAQSPRYKIIEKRQSVAFWCNPISGHATLYWYQQILGQGPKLLIQFQNNGVVDDSQLPKDRFSAERLKGVDSTLKIQPAKLEDSAVYLCASSLDRGREETQYFGPGTRLLVL.

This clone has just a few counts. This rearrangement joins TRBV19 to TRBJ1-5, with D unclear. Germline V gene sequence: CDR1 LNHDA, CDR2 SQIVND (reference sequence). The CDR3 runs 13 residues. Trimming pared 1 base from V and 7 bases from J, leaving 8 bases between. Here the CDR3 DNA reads TGTGCCAGTAGTATAGGATCGTCGCAGCCCCAGCATTTT. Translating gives CASSIGSSQPQHF.

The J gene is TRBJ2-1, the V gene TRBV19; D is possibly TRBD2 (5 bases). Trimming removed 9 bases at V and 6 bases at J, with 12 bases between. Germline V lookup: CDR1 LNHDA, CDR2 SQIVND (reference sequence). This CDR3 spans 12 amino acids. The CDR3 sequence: CARGQRSNEQFF. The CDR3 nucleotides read TGTGCCAGAGGGCAGCGGAGCAATGAGCAGTTCTTC.

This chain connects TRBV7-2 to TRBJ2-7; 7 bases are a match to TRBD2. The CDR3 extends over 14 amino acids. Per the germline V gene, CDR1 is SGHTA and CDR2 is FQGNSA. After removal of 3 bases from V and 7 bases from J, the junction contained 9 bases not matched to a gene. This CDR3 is CASSLGRGSAEQYF. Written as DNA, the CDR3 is TGTGCCAGCAGCTTGGGCCGCGGGAGCGCAGAGCAGTACTTC. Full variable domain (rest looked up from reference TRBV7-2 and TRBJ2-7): GAGVSQSPSNKVTEKGKDVELRCDPISGHTALYWYRQSLGQGLEFLIYFQGNSAPDKSGLPSDRFSAERTGGSVSTLTIQRTQQEDSAVYLCASSLGRGSAEQYFGPGTRLTVT.

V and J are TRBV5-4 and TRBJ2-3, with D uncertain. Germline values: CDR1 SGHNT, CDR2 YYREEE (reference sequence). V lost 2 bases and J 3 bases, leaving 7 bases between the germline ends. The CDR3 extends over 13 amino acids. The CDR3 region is CASSLSLTDTQYF. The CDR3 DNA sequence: TGTGCCAGCAGCTTATCCCTGACAGATACGCAGTATTTT.

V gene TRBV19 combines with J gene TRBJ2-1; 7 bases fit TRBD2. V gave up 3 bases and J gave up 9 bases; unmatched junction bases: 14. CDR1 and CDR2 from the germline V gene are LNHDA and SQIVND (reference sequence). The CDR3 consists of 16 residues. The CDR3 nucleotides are TGTGCCAGTAGTATTCTTACCGCAACTAGCGTTGGTGAGCAGTTCTTC. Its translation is CASSILTATSVGEQFF.

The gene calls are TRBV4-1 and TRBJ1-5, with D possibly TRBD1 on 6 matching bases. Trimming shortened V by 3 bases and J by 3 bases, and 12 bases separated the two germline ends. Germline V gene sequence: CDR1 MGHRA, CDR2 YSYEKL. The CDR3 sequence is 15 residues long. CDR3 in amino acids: CASSHQDRDNQPQHF. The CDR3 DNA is TGCGCCAGCAGCCATCAGGACAGAGACAATCAGCCCCAGCATTTT.